Listed here are 18 T cell receptor beta chains from one sample, sequenced in a study of blood T cell repertoires in COVID-19. The method was immunoSEQ multiplex PCR; TCRdb's version includes in-frame clones alone and lacks a portion of them. The sample contains more than 95,000 clones, more than 75% of which appear only once. The sample taken for sequencing was peripheral blood. The receptors originated from a human donor in a cohort sampled during active COVID-19.

The chain joins TRBV10-3 to TRBJ2-5; 7 bases are shared with TRBD2. J lost 2 bases, V lost 4 bases, and 4 bases had no gene match. Germline lookup yields CDR1 ENHRY and CDR2 SYGVKD. This CDR3 region has 14 residues. This CDR3 is CAISGGSRQETQYF. The CDR3 bases are TGTGCCATCAGTGGCGGGAGTAGGCAAGAGACCCAGTACTTC.

The gene calls are TRBV5-1 and TRBJ1-6; possibly TRBD1 for D (6 bases). The CDR3 has 14 residues. CDR1 and CDR2 from the germline V gene are SGHRS and YFSETQ. Trimming shortened V by 4 bases and J by 7 bases, and 12 bases separated the two germline ends. In DNA, the CDR3 is TGCGCCAGCAGCCCGGGACACCAGAATTCACCCCTCCACTTT. Protein: CASSPGHQNSPLHF.

This clone was picked up many times. CDR3 in DNA: TGTGCCAGCAGTTACGGGCCCGAGCAGTACTTC. This codes for CASSYGPEQYF. V is TRBV6-6 and J is TRBJ2-7, with D hard to call. Germline lookup yields CDR1 MNHNY and CDR2 SVGAGI (reference sequence). The CDR3 runs to 11 residues. Trimming took off 2 bases at V and 6 bases at J, with 5 bases between the two ends.

The rearrangement uses TRBV5-1 and TRBJ1-6, with unresolved D. The CDR3 sequence is 14 residues long. Germline CDR1 and CDR2: SGHRS and YFSETQ. Trimming shortened V by 9 bases and J by 5 bases, and 15 bases separated the two germline ends. The CDR3 here is CATASDGDNSPLHF. In DNA form, the CDR3 reads TGCGCCACCGCTTCGGACGGGGATAATTCACCCCTCCACTTT.

The chain employs TRBV6-5 and TRBJ2-1; 16 bases are shared with TRBD2. Trimming cost V 6 bases and J 9 bases; bases outside gene matches: 2. CDR1 MNHEY and CDR2 SVGAGI come from the germline V gene. CDR3 size: 14 residues. CDR3 sequence: CASRGLAGGIEQFF. DNA for the CDR3: TGTGCCAGCAGGGGACTAGCGGGGGGGATTGAGCAGTTCTTC.

The rearrangement links TRBV15 to TRBJ2-1, with 9 nucleotides matching TRBD2. There are 16 residues in the CDR3. Trimming at V came to 5 bases and at J to 7 bases, leaving 12 bases not matched to a gene. In germline, CDR1 is LNHNV, CDR2 YYDKDF (reference sequence). In DNA, the CDR3 is TGTGCCACCAGCCTCGACCCGGCGGGGGGGGTGAATGAGCAGTTCTTC. This gives the protein CATSLDPAGGVNEQFF.

The CDR3 spells CSVGAGQAYGYTF. The CDR3 DNA sequence: TGCAGCGTTGGGGCTGGCCAGGCCTATGGCTACACCTTC. The chain has TRBV29-1 and TRBJ1-2; the D is unclear. The V and J ends lost 4 bases and 4 bases respectively, with 13 bases between them. The CDR3 extends over 13 amino acids. Per the germline V gene, CDR1 is SQVTM and CDR2 is ANQGSEA.

The CDR3 DNA reads as TGTGCCAGCAGCTGGACGCAGGGGGCGCAGAACACTGAAGCTTTCTTT. It yields the protein CASSWTQGAQNTEAFF. The chain combines TRBV5-6 with TRBJ1-1; TRBD1 matches at 8 bases. In germline, CDR1 is SGHDT, CDR2 YYEEEE. CDR3 length equals 16 residues. Trimming took 3 bases from V and 1 from J; bases not matched to a gene: 8.

The CDR3 coding sequence is TGTGCCAGCAGCCAAGAAAGGGGGCTGATAGGAGAGACCCAGTACTTC. Its translation is CASSQERGLIGETQYF. The chain employs TRBV14 and TRBJ2-5, with TRBD1 identical over 7 bases. V trimming: 0 bases; J trimming: 4 bases; junction bases outside the gene matches: 8. The CDR3 extends over 16 amino acids. Germline loops: CDR1 SGHDN, CDR2 FVKESK.

The chain recombines TRBV7-2 with TRBJ2-7, with D possibly being TRBD2 (6 bases). CDR1 SGHTA and CDR2 FQGNSA come from the germline V gene. The CDR3 length is 14 residues. V was trimmed by 5 bases and J by 5 bases, leaving 16 bases between them. The CDR3 bases are TGTGCCAGCAGCCTCGGGGGACCTGGGAACGAGCAGTACTTC. Translated: CASSLGGPGNEQYF.

This clone was seen just once. The chain recombines TRBV5-5 with TRBJ2-7, with 10 bases matching TRBD2. V trimming: 0 bases; J trimming: 0 bases; junction bases outside the gene matches: 6. From germline, CDR1 is SGHKS and CDR2 YYEKEE (reference sequence). The CDR3 consists of 17 residues. CDR3 DNA: TGTGCCAGCAGCTTGGGGCTAGCGGGAGCCTCCTCCTACGAGCAGTACTTC. This codes for CASSLGLAGASSYEQYF.

The chain is built from TRBV6-5 and TRBJ2-1, with D possibly matching TRBD1 (5 bases). V was clipped by 8 bases and J by 6 bases, with 8 bases between them. The CDR3 has 11 residues. Germline lookup yields CDR1 MNHEY and CDR2 SVGAGI. CDR3: CASSQGNEQFF. In nucleotides, the CDR3 is TGTGCCAGCTCGCAGGGCAATGAGCAGTTCTTC.

The chain uses TRBV28 and TRBJ1-5, with 7 bases fitting TRBD1. Germline loops: CDR1 MDHEN, CDR2 SYDVKM. CDR3 size: 14 residues. V lost 3 bases to trimming and J lost 5 bases; unmatched junction nucleotides: 4. The CDR3 here is CASSLGQIYQPQHF. CDR3 coding DNA: TGTGCCAGCAGTTTGGGACAGATTTATCAGCCCCAGCATTTT.

The chain combines TRBV10-3 with TRBJ1-6, with a weak D call TRBD1 (5 bases). This CDR3 region has 15 residues. CDR1 and CDR2 from the germline V gene are ENHRY and SYGVKD. Trimming took off 7 bases at V and 3 bases at J, with 13 bases between the two ends. CDR3 residues: CAIKATVIYNSPLHF. CDR3 nucleotides: TGTGCCATCAAAGCGACAGTGATCTATAATTCACCCCTCCACTTT.

The J gene is TRBJ1-1, the V gene TRBV19; D is perhaps TRBD1 (6 bases). Germline values: CDR1 LNHDA, CDR2 SQIVND (reference sequence). This CDR3 has 15 residues. Trimming stripped 5 bases from V and 0 bases from J, with 13 bases between. The CDR3 DNA reads as TGTGCCAGTAGTCCTGACAGGCGTATGAACACTGAAGCTTTCTTT. Protein product: CASSPDRRMNTEAFF.

The V and J genes are TRBV14 and TRBJ2-1; 9 bases are a match to TRBD1. CDR3 length: 15 amino acids. Per germline, CDR1 SGHDN and CDR2 FVKESK. Germline trimming cut 5 bases from V and 8 bases from J; bases unmatched to any gene: 10. CDR3 DNA sequence: TGTGCCAGCAGCTATCCGGGACAGGGCCCCCATGAGCAGTTCTTC. It translates to CASSYPGQGPHEQFF.

This chain links TRBV6-1 with TRBJ2-2; the match to TRBD2 covers 11 bases. The CDR3 contains 19 residues. Germline loops: CDR1 MNHNS, CDR2 SASEGT. V was pared by 2 bases and J by 5 bases, with 13 bases of the junction left unmatched. The CDR3 DNA reads TGTGCCAGCAGTGAACGAGGACTAGCGGGCGGGGGGGCGACCGGGGAGCTGTTTTTT. This translates into CASSERGLAGGGATGELFF.

The rearrangement uses TRBV5-1 and TRBJ2-6; no reliable D call. Germline-derived CDR1 and CDR2 are SGHRS and YFSETQ. V lost 4 bases, J lost 3 bases, and 8 bases lay in between. This CDR3 has 14 residues. The DNA for the CDR3 is TGCGCCAGCAGCCTCGCAGGTGGGGCCAACGTCCTGACTTTC. This translates into CASSLAGGANVLTF.